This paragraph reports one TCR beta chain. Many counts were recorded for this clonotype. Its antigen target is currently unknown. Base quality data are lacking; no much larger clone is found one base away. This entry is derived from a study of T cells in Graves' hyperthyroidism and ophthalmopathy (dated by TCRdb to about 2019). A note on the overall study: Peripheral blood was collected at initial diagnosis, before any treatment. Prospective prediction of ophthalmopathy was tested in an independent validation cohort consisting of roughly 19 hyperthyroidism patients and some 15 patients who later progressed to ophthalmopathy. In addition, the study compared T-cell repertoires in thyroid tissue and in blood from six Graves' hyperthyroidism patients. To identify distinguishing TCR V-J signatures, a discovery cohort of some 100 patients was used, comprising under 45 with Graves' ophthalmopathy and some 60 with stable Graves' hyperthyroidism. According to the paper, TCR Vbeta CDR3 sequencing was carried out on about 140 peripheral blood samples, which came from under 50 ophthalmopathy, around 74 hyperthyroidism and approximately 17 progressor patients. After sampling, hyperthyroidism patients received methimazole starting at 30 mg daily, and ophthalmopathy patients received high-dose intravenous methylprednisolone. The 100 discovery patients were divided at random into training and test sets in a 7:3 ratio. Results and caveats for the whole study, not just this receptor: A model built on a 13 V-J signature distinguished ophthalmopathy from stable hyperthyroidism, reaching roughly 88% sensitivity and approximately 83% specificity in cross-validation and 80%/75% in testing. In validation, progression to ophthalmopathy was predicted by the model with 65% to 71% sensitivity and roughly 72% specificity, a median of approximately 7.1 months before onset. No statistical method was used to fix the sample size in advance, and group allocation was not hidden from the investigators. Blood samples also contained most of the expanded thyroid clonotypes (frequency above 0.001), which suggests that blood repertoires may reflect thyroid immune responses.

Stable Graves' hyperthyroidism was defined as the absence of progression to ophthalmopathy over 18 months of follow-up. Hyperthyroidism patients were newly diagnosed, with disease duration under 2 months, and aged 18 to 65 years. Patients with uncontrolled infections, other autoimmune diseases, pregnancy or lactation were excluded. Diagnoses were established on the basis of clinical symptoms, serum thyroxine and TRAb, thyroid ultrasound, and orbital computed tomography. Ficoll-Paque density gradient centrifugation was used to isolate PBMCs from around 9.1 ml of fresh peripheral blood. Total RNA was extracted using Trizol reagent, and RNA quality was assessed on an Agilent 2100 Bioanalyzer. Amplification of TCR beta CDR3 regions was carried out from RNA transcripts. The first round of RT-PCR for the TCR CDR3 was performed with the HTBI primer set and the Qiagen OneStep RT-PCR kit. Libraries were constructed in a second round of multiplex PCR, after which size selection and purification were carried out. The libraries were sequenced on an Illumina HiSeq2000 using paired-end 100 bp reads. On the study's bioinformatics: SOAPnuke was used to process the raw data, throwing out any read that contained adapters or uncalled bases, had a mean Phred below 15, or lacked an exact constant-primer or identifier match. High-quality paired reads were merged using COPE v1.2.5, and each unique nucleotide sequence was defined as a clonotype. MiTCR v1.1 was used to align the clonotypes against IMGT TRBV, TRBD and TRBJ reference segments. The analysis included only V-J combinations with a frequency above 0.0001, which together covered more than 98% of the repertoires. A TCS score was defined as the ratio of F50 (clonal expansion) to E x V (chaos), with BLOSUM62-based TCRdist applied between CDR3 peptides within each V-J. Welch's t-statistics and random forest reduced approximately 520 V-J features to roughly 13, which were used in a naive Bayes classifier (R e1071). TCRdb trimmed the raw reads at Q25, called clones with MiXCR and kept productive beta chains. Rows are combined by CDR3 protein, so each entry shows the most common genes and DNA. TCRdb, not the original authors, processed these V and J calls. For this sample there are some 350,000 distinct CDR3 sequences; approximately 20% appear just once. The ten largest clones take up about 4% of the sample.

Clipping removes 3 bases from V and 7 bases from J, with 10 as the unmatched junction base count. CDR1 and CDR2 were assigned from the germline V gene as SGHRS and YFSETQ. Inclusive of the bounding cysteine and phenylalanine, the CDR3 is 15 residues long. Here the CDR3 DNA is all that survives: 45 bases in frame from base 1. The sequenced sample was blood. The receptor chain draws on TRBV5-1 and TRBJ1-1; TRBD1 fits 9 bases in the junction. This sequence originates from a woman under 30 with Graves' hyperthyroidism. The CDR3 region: CASSWGRDRVGEAFF. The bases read TGCGCCAGCAGCTGGGGGCGGGACAGGGTCGGTGAAGCTTTCTTT. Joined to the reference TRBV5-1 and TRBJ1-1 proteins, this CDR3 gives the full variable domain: KAGVTQTPRYLIKTRGQQVTLSCSPISGHRSVSWYQQTPGQGLQFLFEYFSETQRNKGNFPGRFSGRQFSNSRSEMNVSTLELGDSALYLCASSWGRDRVGEAFFGQGTRLTVV.